This entry is about one T cell receptor beta chain. The antigen remains undetermined. The sample comes from a study of post-analysis software for immune sequencing data. Overall study findings and caveats: In multiple sclerosis, normalized Chao1 diversity was significantly below that of controls. The study found TRBV5-6, TRBV5-1 and TRBV20-1 among 4 or 5 TRBV segments more frequent in patients than controls.

Libraries were made from TCR beta cDNA, and they carried unique molecular identifiers. The T cell input of roughly 1 to 11 million gave approximately 500,000 cDNA molecules. TCRdb itself ran the PCR reads through MiXCR, one entry per CDR3 protein. The sample includes 820,000 or so distinct CDR3 sequences, approximately 57% of them seen just once. Germline V gene data show CDR1 as KGHSH and CDR2 as LQKENI. This CDR3 region has 13 residues. The sample comprised blood. The chain has TRBV18 and TRBJ2-5; no reliable D call. The J call is uncertain, as TRBJ2-7 better fits the DNA end. This TCR was sampled from a girl between 5 and 17 years old with multiple sclerosis. The CDR3 sequence is CASSPTPGGEQYF. The DNA of the CDR3 is TGTGCCAGCTCACCCACACCAGGCGGCGAGCAGTACTTC.